Each of the 28 T cell receptor beta chains below was sequenced from the same sample in a study of shared clonotypes between healthy human individuals. CD8 cells regarded as naive lacked CD45RO, were positively chosen for CCR7, and omitted terminally differentiated effector memory CD45RA+ cells. Produced via immunoSEQ multiplex PCR; TCRdb's table is partial and in-frame only. The sample has a few million clones, 93% seen once. The sequenced sample consisted of naive CD8+ T cells from PBMCs. The receptor set was obtained from a man younger than 30 in good health. Some clones in this sample may be carry-over from other donors' samples.

V is TRBV19 and J is TRBJ2-1; 10 bases fit TRBD2. There are 15 residues in the CDR3. V lost 4 bases to trimming and J lost 4 bases; unmatched junction nucleotides: 4. CDR1 and CDR2 from the germline V gene are LNHDA and SQIVND (reference sequence). CDR3: CASSTTSGTYNEQFF. Written as DNA, the CDR3 is TGTGCCAGTAGTACCACTAGCGGGACTTACAATGAGCAGTTCTTC.

The gene calls are TRBV19 and TRBJ1-1; D remains unclear. CDR3 length equals 14 residues. V shed 1 base and J shed 7 bases, with 13 bases lying between them. Germline V gene data show CDR1 as LNHDA and CDR2 as SQIVND (reference sequence). The chain's CDR3 is CASSIVSGGREAFF. The CDR3 coding sequence is TGTGCCAGTAGTATAGTCTCAGGCGGTCGTGAAGCTTTCTTT.

The chain combines TRBV30 with TRBJ2-1; the D is unclear. There are 13 residues in the CDR3. Looked up from germline, CDR1 is GTSNPN and CDR2 is SVGIG (reference sequence). V was pared by 1 base and J by 10 bases, with 14 bases between. CDR3 sequence: CAWSEAGLGEQFF. The DNA of the CDR3 is TGTGCCTGGAGTGAAGCAGGATTGGGCGAGCAGTTCTTC.

The rearrangement joins TRBV4-1 to TRBJ2-7; D unclear. Per the germline V gene, CDR1 is MGHRA and CDR2 is YSYEKL. This CDR3 has 14 residues. Trimming cost V 1 base and J 4 bases, with 11 bases left between them. The CDR3 nucleotides are TGCGCCAGCAGCCAAGGTGGCAGTTATTACGAGCAGTACTTC. Translated, it gives CASSQGGSYYEQYF.

V gene TRBV11-1 combines with J gene TRBJ2-3; 8 nucleotides agree with TRBD2. V lost 7 bases, J lost 5 bases, and 8 bases stayed unmatched. This CDR3 is built from 14 residues. In germline, CDR1 is SGHAT, CDR2 FQDESV (reference sequence). The CDR3 bases are TGTGCCAGCACCTACCCGGGGGGGCGAGATACGCAGTATTTT. Translation: CASTYPGGRDTQYF.

This chain's CDR3 is CASSLASRSWGEETQYF. CDR3 nucleotide sequence: TGCGCCAGCAGCTTGGCTTCGCGGAGCTGGGGAGAAGAGACCCAGTACTTC. This rearrangement joins TRBV5-1 to TRBJ2-5; possibly TRBD2 for D (5 bases). Germline V gives CDR1 SGHRS, CDR2 YFSETQ. The length of the CDR3 is 17 residues. The V gene lost 0 bases and the J gene lost 3 bases, with 18 bases spanning the gap. The entire variable domain, with the rest obtained from reference TRBV5-1 and TRBJ2-5, is as follows: KAGVTQTPRYLIKTRGQQVTLSCSPISGHRSVSWYQQTPGQGLQFLFEYFSETQRNKGNFPGRFSGRQFSNSRSEMNVSTLELGDSALYLCASSLASRSWGEETQYFGPGTRLLVL.

The chain links TRBV7-7 to TRBJ2-7; no clear D. The germline gives CDR1 SSHAT, CDR2 FNYEAQ (reference sequence). Trimming removed 3 bases at V and 5 bases at J, with 11 bases between. This CDR3 is 13 amino acids long. The CDR3 here is CASSLAGSDEQYF. The CDR3, as DNA: TGTGCCAGCAGCTTGGCTGGGTCGGACGAGCAGTACTTC.

The chain employs TRBV7-6 and TRBJ2-7; 9 nucleotides line up with TRBD1. From germline, CDR1 is SGHVS and CDR2 FNYEAQ. The CDR3 consists of 16 residues. The J segment lost 9 bases and the V segment lost 5 bases, leaving 17 bases of the junction unmatched. The CDR3 loop is CASSPIPGQGNSGQYF. CDR3 DNA sequence: TGTGCCAGCAGCCCAATACCGGGACAGGGAAATTCTGGGCAGTACTTC.

Of note for this clone: Other nucleotide sequences from this sample produce the same CDR3. The J gene is TRBJ2-1, the V gene TRBV27; perhaps TRBD1 as D (5 bases). This CDR3 spans 14 amino acids. Germline V CDR1 and CDR2: MNHEY, SMNVEV (reference sequence). V lost 6 bases and J lost 3, with 12 bases in between. The CDR3 DNA sequence: TGTGCCAGCAGAGACAGAGGATACTACAATGAGCAGTTCTTC. It specifies CASRDRGYYNEQFF.

V is TRBV7-3 and J is TRBJ2-1; unclear D gene. CDR1 and CDR2 from the germline V gene are SGHTA and FQGTGA. The V end lost 1 base, the J end lost 8 bases, and 9 bases lay between the germline ends. There are 13 residues in the CDR3. The CDR3 DNA reads TGTGCCAGCAGCTTAAGTCGCACAGATGAGCAGTTCTTC. Its translation is CASSLSRTDEQFF.

A word on this clone: This specimen includes other DNA sequences encoding the same CDR3. The chain recombines TRBV11-2 with TRBJ2-7; 7 bases are a match to TRBD2. From germline, CDR1 is SGHAT and CDR2 FQNNGV. J lost 3 bases, V lost 1 base, and 6 bases had no gene match. The CDR3 consists of 15 residues. The CDR3 is CASSLGAGEGYEQYF. CDR3 coding DNA: TGTGCCAGCAGCTTAGGGGCGGGAGAGGGCTACGAGCAGTACTTC. Looking up the rest from reference TRBV11-2 and TRBJ2-7 gives the full variable domain: EAGVAQSPRYKIIEKRQSVAFWCNPISGHATLYWYQQILGQGPKLLIQFQNNGVVDDSQLPKDRFSAERLKGVDSTLKIQPAKLEDSAVYLCASSLGAGEGYEQYFGPGTRLTVT.

This clone appeared once. The chain combines TRBV6-5 with TRBJ1-2, with TRBD1 matching over 7 bases. The CDR3 totals 13 residues. From germline, CDR1 is MNHEY and CDR2 SVGAGI. V trimming: 6 bases; J trimming: 5 bases; junction bases outside the gene matches: 6. The CDR3 sequence: CASSYDREYGYTF. The CDR3 DNA reads TGTGCCAGCAGCTATGACAGGGAATATGGCTACACCTTC.

V gene TRBV7-2 combines with J gene TRBJ2-5; 13 positions match TRBD2. Germline lookup yields CDR1 SGHTA and CDR2 FQGNSA. CDR3 length: 17 amino acids. The V gene end was trimmed by 9 bases and the J gene end by 0 bases; junction bases not matched to a gene: 10. In DNA, the CDR3 is TGTGCCAGTTCGGGACTAGCGGGACCGGGGGACCAAGAGACCCAGTACTTC. Translated, it gives CASSGLAGPGDQETQYF. Variable domain in full (rest from reference TRBV7-2 and TRBJ2-5): GAGVSQSPSNKVTEKGKDVELRCDPISGHTALYWYRQSLGQGLEFLIYFQGNSAPDKSGLPSDRFSAERTGGSVSTLTIQRTQQEDSAVYLCASSGLAGPGDQETQYFGPGTRLLVL.

The rearrangement uses TRBV7-2 and TRBJ2-5; 10 bases line up with TRBD2. The trim removed 3 bases at V and 5 bases at J, leaving 6 bases unmatched. This CDR3 has 15 residues. Germline CDR1 and CDR2: SGHTA and FQGNSA. CDR3 loop: CASSFLAGDGETQYF. The CDR3 region has the DNA TGTGCCAGCAGCTTTCTAGCGGGAGATGGCGAGACCCAGTACTTC.

In its sample, this clone was seen once. The J gene is TRBJ1-1, the V gene TRBV9, with 9 positions matching TRBD1. Germline V gives CDR1 SGDLS, CDR2 YYNGEE. The junction had 5 bases not matched to a gene; V was cut back by 4 bases and J by 4 bases. The CDR3 extends over 14 amino acids. CDR3 nucleotide sequence: TGTGCCAGCAGCCCGGACAGGGGAGGCACTGAAGCTTTCTTT. Translation gives CASSPDRGGTEAFF.

Concerning this clone: The sample carries other DNA sequences with the same CDR3. The chain employs TRBV28 and TRBJ1-3; a weak D match, TRBD1 (5 bases). Germline-derived CDR1 and CDR2 are MDHEN and SYDVKM. This CDR3 region has 14 residues. Trimming stripped 3 bases from V and 0 bases from J, with 6 bases between. The CDR3 is CASSFGGSGNTIYF. Here the CDR3 DNA reads TGTGCCAGCAGTTTCGGGGGCTCTGGAAACACCATATATTTT.

CDR3 sequence reads: CASNSGAGGLTEAFF. The CDR3 DNA follows: TGTGCCAGCAATTCCGGGGCAGGGGGCTTGACTGAAGCTTTCTTT. The J gene is TRBJ1-1, the V gene TRBV19; 8 bases line up with TRBD1. Germline V CDR1 and CDR2: LNHDA, SQIVND (reference sequence). The CDR3 consists of 15 residues. V shed 9 bases, J shed 5 bases, and the junction held 14 bases outside the gene matches.

Regarding this clone: The sample contains more than one DNA sequence encoding this CDR3. J is TRBJ2-1 and V is TRBV27; 11 bases agree with TRBD2. With 2 bases clipped from V and 8 bases from J, the junction kept 5 bases outside the gene matches. This CDR3 is 15 amino acids long. CDR1 MNHEY and CDR2 SMNVEV come from the germline V gene (reference sequence). CDR3 sequence (DNA): TGTGCCAGCAGTTTACTAGCGGGGGGCTGGGATGAGCAGTTCTTC. Protein: CASSLLAGGWDEQFF.

The rearrangement joins TRBV5-4 to TRBJ2-7; D tentatively fits TRBD1 or TRBD2 (6 bases each). Trimming stripped 7 bases from V and 6 bases from J, with 23 bases between. Per germline, CDR1 SGHNT and CDR2 YYREEE (reference sequence). The CDR3 totals 15 residues. The CDR3 here is CASRTEGGGRGEQYF. CDR3 coding DNA: TGTGCCAGCCGGACCGAGGGGGGTGGTCGGGGCGAGCAGTACTTC.

This clone was observed a single time. The chain combines TRBV27 with TRBJ1-1; 7 bases are a match to TRBD1. With 0 bases clipped from V and 5 bases from J, the junction kept 6 bases outside the gene matches. The CDR3 is made up of 15 amino acids. Germline lookup yields CDR1 MNHEY and CDR2 SMNVEV (reference sequence). The CDR3 DNA is TGTGCCAGCAGTTTATCCAAGGGGGCAGGGACTGAAGCTTTCTTT. The encoded protein is CASSLSKGAGTEAFF.

The chain has TRBV7-7 and TRBJ2-2, with unresolved D. Deletions cut 10 bases from V and 4 bases from J, with 16 bases between. From germline, CDR1 is SSHAT and CDR2 FNYEAQ (reference sequence). The CDR3 extends over 14 amino acids. The CDR3 spells CATRFQSSTGELFF. The CDR3 DNA follows: TGTGCCACCCGTTTCCAATCAAGCACCGGGGAGCTGTTTTTT.

J is TRBJ1-6 and V is TRBV28; weak D call: TRBD1 (5 bases). This CDR3 spans 13 amino acids. In germline, CDR1 is MDHEN, CDR2 SYDVKM. V lost 2 bases and J lost 9, with 8 bases in between. The chain's CDR3 is CASSLDRGSPLHF. In DNA, the CDR3 is TGTGCCAGCAGTTTAGATAGGGGTTCACCCCTCCACTTT.

This chain links TRBV9 with TRBJ2-1; D is uncertain. The V gene's germline CDR1 is SGDLS and CDR2 YYNGEE. This CDR3 region has 13 residues. V lost 3 bases and J 3 bases, leaving 7 bases between the germline ends. The CDR3 bases are TGTGCCAGCAGCGCGGATGTCTACAATGAGCAGTTCTTC. Translated, it gives CASSADVYNEQFF.

J is TRBJ2-5 and V is TRBV2; D remains ambiguous. Germline V gene lookup returns CDR1 SNHLY and CDR2 FYNNEI. V lost 2 bases and J lost 4, with 14 bases in between. The CDR3 is made up of 15 amino acids. CDR3 in amino acids: CASSEWVNGRETQYF. The CDR3 bases are TGTGCCAGCAGTGAATGGGTAAATGGAAGAGAGACCCAGTACTTC.

This clone was observed once. The chain recombines TRBV11-2 with TRBJ2-7; 7 nucleotides align to TRBD2. The trim removed 5 bases at V and 5 bases at J, leaving 15 bases unmatched. The germline V gene has CDR1 SGHAT and CDR2 FQNNGV. CDR3 length: 16 residues. This CDR3 is CASSPHGVAGAHEQYF. The DNA of the CDR3 is TGTGCCAGCAGCCCGCACGGGGTGGCGGGAGCTCACGAGCAGTACTTC.

The rearrangement links TRBV4-1 to TRBJ2-7, with D maybe TRBD1 (7 bases). This CDR3 has 17 amino acids. Germline V CDR1 and CDR2: MGHRA, YSYEKL. V lost 0 bases to trimming and J lost 1 base, with 16 bases between them. CDR3 DNA sequence: TGCGCCAGCAGCCAAGATGCGGGGACAGTCCTTTCCTACGAGCAGTACTTC. It codes for CASSQDAGTVLSYEQYF.

The V and J genes are TRBV28 and TRBJ1-1; TRBD1 agrees at 8 bases. CDR3 length: 14 amino acids. Trimming at V came to 10 bases and at J to 4 bases, leaving 11 bases not matched to a gene. The germline V gene encodes CDR1 MDHEN and CDR2 SYDVKM. Here the CDR3 DNA reads TGTGCCACCGTGATCCGGACAGGGTCCACTGAAGCTTTCTTT. Translating gives CATVIRTGSTEAFF.

V usage is TRBV15 and J usage is TRBJ2-3; 7 bases fit TRBD2. CDR3 length equals 17 residues. The V and J ends lost 0 bases and 6 bases, in that order; junction bases with no gene match: 12. The V gene's germline CDR1 is LNHNV and CDR2 YYDKDF (reference sequence). This CDR3 is CATSRDRAGRALDTQYF. In nucleotides, the CDR3 is TGTGCCACCAGCAGAGATCGGGCGGGGAGGGCCCTGGATACGCAGTATTTT.